The next 15 T cell receptor beta chains were all read from a single sample in a study of regulatory T cells in long-lasting Graves disease. CDR3 regions were amplified by Arm-PCR using iRepertoire HTBI primers to build TCR beta libraries. In TCRdb, the multiplex PCR reads were re-called with MiXCR into one record per CDR3 protein. The repertoire holds almost 350,000 distinct CDR3 sequences, with less than 20% as singletons. Stated time point: persistent/refractory GD, antithyroid drugs over 5 years with positive TRAb. Construction of the TCR library relied on RNA isolated from PBMCs. The material was peripheral blood mononuclear cells (PBMCs), obtained when the disease was refractory, from a patient treated with antithyroid drugs. These receptors were collected from a female donor with Graves disease.

This clonotype occurred many times. The chain combines TRBV7-9 with TRBJ2-5; 7 nucleotides line up with TRBD2. Germline V gene lookup returns CDR1 SEHNR and CDR2 FQNEAQ (reference sequence). The CDR3 runs 13 residues. The V gene end was trimmed by 5 bases and the J gene end by 7 bases; junction bases not matched to a gene: 7. The CDR3 sequence is CASSDGLVGTQYF. The CDR3 nucleotides read TGTGCCAGCAGCGACGGACTAGTAGGGACCCAGTACTTC. The entire variable domain, with the rest obtained from reference TRBV7-9 and TRBJ2-5, is as follows: DTGVSQNPRHKITKRGQNVTFRCDPISEHNRLYWYRQTLGQGPEFLTYFQNEAQLEKSRLLSDRFSAERPKGSFSTLEIQRTEQGDSAMYLCASSDGLVGTQYFGPGTRLLVL.

Of note for this clonotype: This clone may be a read error of a much larger clone one base away. The V gene is TRBV11-2, the J gene TRBJ2-7; D ambiguous. The CDR3 contains 12 residues. The V end lost 5 bases, the J end lost 9 bases, and 14 bases lay between the germline ends. CDR1 and CDR2 (germline): SGHAT, FQNNGV. The CDR3: CASSHEYPGQYV. CDR3 bases: TGTGCCAGCAGCCACGAGTACCCTGGGCAGTACGTC.

The rearrangement uses TRBV5-1 and TRBJ2-7, with D perhaps matching TRBD1 (6 bases). Trimming shortened V by 4 bases and J by 2 bases, and 13 bases separated the two germline ends. CDR3 length: 14 residues. The germline gives CDR1 SGHRS, CDR2 YFSETQ. CDR3: CASSRTDLTYEQYF. CDR3 nucleotides: TGCGCCAGCAGCCGGACAGACCTAACCTACGAGCAGTACTTC.

The chain links TRBV10-3 to TRBJ1-2, with D unclear. The germline V gene encodes CDR1 ENHRY and CDR2 SYGVKD. V lost 10 bases, J lost 3 bases, and 9 bases lay in between. The CDR3 is 11 residues long. The CDR3, as DNA: TGTGCCACGTCGGTTTACTATGGCTACACCTTC. The encoded protein is CATSVYYGYTF.

This clonotype came up a few times. The chain links TRBV30 to TRBJ2-5; maybe TRBD2 (6 bases). This CDR3 is 14 amino acids long. The germline V and J ends were trimmed by 0 bases and 1 base, with 9 bases remaining between them. CDR1 GTSNPN and CDR2 SVGIG come from the germline V gene (reference sequence). The CDR3 region has the DNA TGTGCCTGGAGTGTGCACGGGGGCCAAGAGACCCAGTACTTC. Encoded protein: CAWSVHGGQETQYF. Full variable domain (remainder filled in from reference TRBV30 and TRBJ2-5): SQTIHQWPATLVQPVGSPLSLECTVEGTSNPNLYWYRQAAGRGLQLLFYSVGIGQISSEVPQNLSASRPQDRQFILSSKKLLLSDSGFYLCAWSVHGGQETQYFGPGTRLLVL.

At least ten counts were recorded for this clonotype. The chain carries TRBV9 and TRBJ2-5; D remains unclear. The germline V gene encodes CDR1 SGDLS and CDR2 YYNGEE. Trimming took off 2 bases at V and 1 base at J, with 12 bases between the two ends. The CDR3 loop spans 15 amino acids. The CDR3: CASSVGSYTQETQYF. CDR3 DNA sequence: TGTGCCAGCAGCGTCGGCAGCTATACCCAAGAGACCCAGTACTTC. Filled out from reference TRBV9 and TRBJ2-5, the complete variable domain reads DSGVTQTPKHLITATGQRVTLRCSPRSGDLSVYWYQQSLDQGLQFLIQYYNGEERAKGNILERFSAQQFPDLHSELNLSSLELGDSALYFCASSVGSYTQETQYFGPGTRLLVL.

This clonotype was counted ten times or more. The gene calls are TRBV27 and TRBJ1-4, with D perhaps matching TRBD1 (6 bases). CDR1 is MNHEY and CDR2 is SMNVEV in the germline V gene (reference sequence). Trimming removed 2 bases at V and 13 bases at J, with 14 bases between. CDR3 size: 13 residues. The CDR3 sequence is CASSLTWAGVLFF. CDR3 nucleotides: TGTGCCAGCAGTTTAACATGGGCAGGGGTACTGTTTTTT.

This clonotype came up a few times. The gene calls are TRBV7-6 and TRBJ1-4; tentative D call: TRBD1 (6 bases). V lost 2 bases and J 3 bases, leaving 10 bases between the germline ends. CDR1 is SGHVS, CDR2 FNYEAQ, per germline. The CDR3 sequence is 15 residues long. CDR3 in DNA: TGTGCCAGCAGCTTAACAGGGTCGGCTAATGAAAAACTGTTTTTT. It yields the protein CASSLTGSANEKLFF.

This clonotype has a handful of counts. CDR3 nucleotides: TGCAGTGCTGGGGCGGACAGGGGTAATTCACCCCTCCACTTT. Its protein is CSAGADRGNSPLHF. The J gene is TRBJ1-6, the V gene TRBV20-1; 9 positions match TRBD1. V was pared by 5 bases and J by 6 bases, with 5 bases of the junction left unmatched. Germline V gives CDR1 DFQATT, CDR2 SNEGSKA (reference sequence). The CDR3 has 14 amino acids.

V and J are TRBV4-3 and TRBJ2-7, with D perhaps matching TRBD2 (6 bases). The CDR3 totals 14 residues. Trimming pared 2 bases from V and 4 bases from J, leaving 12 bases between. Germline CDR1 reads LGHNA; CDR2 reads YSLEER. The CDR3 nucleotides are TGCGCCAGCAGCCAACACCGCGGGGCTTACGAGCAGTACTTC. This codes for CASSQHRGAYEQYF.

This clonotype occurred many times. The V gene is TRBV7-8, the J gene TRBJ1-6; D is ambiguous. The germline CDR1 and CDR2 sequences are SGHVS and FQNEAQ. V lost 0 bases to trimming and J lost 7 bases, with 10 bases between them. The CDR3 totals 15 residues. CDR3 nucleotide sequence: TGTGCCAGCAGCTTAGCCGGGGTACTGAATTCACCCCTCCACTTT. The encoded protein is CASSLAGVLNSPLHF.

This clonotype was found many times. The chain uses TRBV11-2 and TRBJ2-5; no clear D gene. The germline gives CDR1 SGHAT, CDR2 FQNNGV. The germline V and J ends were trimmed by 7 bases and 5 bases, with 14 bases remaining between them. The length of the CDR3 is 13 residues. CDR3 sequence (DNA): TGTGCCAGCACCCTAATGGGCCAGGAGACCCAGTACTTC. This gives the protein CASTLMGQETQYF. Together with reference TRBV11-2 and TRBJ2-5, the CDR3 gives the full variable domain: EAGVAQSPRYKIIEKRQSVAFWCNPISGHATLYWYQQILGQGPKLLIQFQNNGVVDDSQLPKDRFSAERLKGVDSTLKIQPAKLEDSAVYLCASTLMGQETQYFGPGTRLLVL.

This clonotype was seen more than once but under ten times. This chain uses TRBV6-1 with TRBJ1-4; tentatively, D is TRBD1 (5 bases). Germline V gene sequence: CDR1 MNHNS, CDR2 SASEGT. This CDR3 contains 15 residues. V dropped 10 bases and J dropped 5 bases, with 20 bases sitting between them. Here the CDR3 reads CAIQAFGAQNEKLFF. CDR3 sequence (DNA): TGTGCCATCCAGGCTTTCGGGGCCCAAAATGAAAAACTGTTTTTT.

The chain links TRBV6-2 or TRBV6-3 to TRBJ2-1; D gene uncertain. V lost 3 bases to trimming and J lost 5 bases, with 17 bases between them. The CDR3 is 16 amino acids. Germline-derived CDR1 and CDR2 are MNHEY and SVGEGT. The CDR3 coding sequence is TGTGCCAGCAGTTATATTGACGGTCCCCGAAACAATGAGCAGTTCTTC. Protein product: CASSYIDGPRNNEQFF.

A word on this clonotype: This may arise from a read error, as a much more abundant clone is one base away. The CDR3 DNA sequence: TGTGCCAGCAGCCTGCGAGCGGGAATTGATTACGAGCAGTACTTC. As protein: CASSLRAGIDYEQYF. The V call is TRBV7-2, the J call TRBJ2-7, with TRBD2 identical over 7 bases. The CDR3 sequence is 15 residues long. Germline assignment: CDR1 SGHTA and CDR2 FQGNSA. V shed 5 bases, J shed 4 bases, and the junction held 11 bases outside the gene matches.